Below, 25 T cell receptor beta chains from the same sample are listed, as sequenced in a study of T cells and copy number aberrations in small-cell lung cancer. The method was immunoSEQ multiplex PCR; TCRdb's version includes in-frame clones alone and lacks a portion of them. The data contain thousands of clones, 76% of them singletons. Sequencing input: normal tissue next to the tumor. These receptors originate from a woman in her 70s with small cell lung cancer. Some clones in this sample may be carry-over from other donors' samples.

The chain joins TRBV27 to TRBJ2-2; TRBD2 aligns across 11 bases. The CDR3 spans 17 residues. CDR1 MNHEY and CDR2 SMNVEV come from the germline V gene (reference sequence). The trim removed 0 bases at V and 9 bases at J, leaving 9 bases unmatched. In nucleotides, the CDR3 is TGTGCCAGCAGTTTATCTGGGCTAGCGGGAGGTACCCGGGAGCTGTTTTTT. Translated: CASSLSGLAGGTRELFF.

For this clone: One end of the junction does not line up with germline, which may come from a read error. Other nucleotide sequences from this sample produce the same CDR3. Here the CDR3 reads CASSQGATGELFF. CDR3 DNA: TGTGCCAGCTCACAGGGGGCTACCGGAGAGCTGTTTTTT. The chain uses TRBV18 and TRBJ2-2; 7 bases match TRBD1. CDR1 and CDR2 (germline): KGHSH, LQKENI. This CDR3 comprises 13 residues.

The rearrangement joins TRBV5-5 to TRBJ1-4; D gene uncertain. The germline gives CDR1 SGHKS, CDR2 YYEKEE (reference sequence). This CDR3 has 13 amino acids. Trimming took off 3 bases at V and 7 bases at J, with 10 bases between the two ends. The CDR3 protein is CASSSDGGEKLFF. CDR3 nucleotide sequence: TGTGCCAGCAGCTCGGATGGAGGTGAAAAACTGTTTTTT.

This clone showed up just a few times. The chain employs TRBV30 and TRBJ2-1; 8 bases line up with TRBD2. The junction had 11 bases not matched to a gene; V was cut back by 3 bases and J by 4 bases. The CDR3 consists of 16 residues. The germline V gene has CDR1 GTSNPN and CDR2 SVGIG (reference sequence). The CDR3 DNA sequence: TGTGCCTGGAGCAGAGCGGGACTAGGAATTTACAATGAGCAGTTCTTC. Protein: CAWSRAGLGIYNEQFF.

This sequence joins TRBV6-1 and TRBJ2-7, with TRBD2 matching over 12 bases. The CDR3 loop spans 16 amino acids. The junction had 4 bases not matched to a gene; V was cut back by 3 bases and J by 1 base. Germline CDR1 and CDR2: MNHNS and SASEGT. The CDR3 nucleotides are TGTGCCAGCAGTGACCCCGGACTAGCGGGGTCCTACGAGCAGTACTTC. It yields the protein CASSDPGLAGSYEQYF.

This clone was seen just once. The chain has TRBV9 and TRBJ2-7; 11 positions match TRBD2. Germline V gene lookup returns CDR1 SGDLS and CDR2 YYNGEE. The J segment lost 4 bases and the V segment lost 3 bases, leaving 3 bases of the junction unmatched. The CDR3 totals 14 residues. The CDR3 region is CASSAGTSGYEQYF. The CDR3 DNA follows: TGTGCCAGCAGCGCCGGGACTAGCGGTTACGAGCAGTACTTC.

This chain links TRBV6-1 with TRBJ2-3; 7 nucleotides line up with TRBD2. Germline V CDR1 and CDR2: MNHNS, SASEGT. This CDR3 contains 14 residues. J was trimmed by 6 bases and V by 6 bases; bases with no gene match: 9. CDR3 loop: CASSPPAGGDTQYF. CDR3 coding DNA: TGTGCCAGCAGCCCCCCGGCCGGGGGGGATACGCAGTATTTT.

This chain connects TRBV7-2 to TRBJ2-7; 14 nucleotides agree with TRBD2. Germline V CDR1 and CDR2: SGHTA, FQGNSA. The ends lost 6 bases at V and 4 bases at J; junction bases unmatched: 8. The CDR3 spans 16 residues. CDR3 sequence (DNA): TGTGCCAGCAGACCCCCTGGACTAGCGGGAGGATACGAGCAGTACTTC. This translates into CASRPPGLAGGYEQYF.

Notes on this clone: Other nucleotide sequences in the sample specify the same CDR3. The V and J genes are TRBV19 and TRBJ1-4; 7 bases match TRBD1. Losses at the gene ends were 5 bases for V and 10 bases for J; bases not matched to a gene: 7. The length of the CDR3 is 13 residues. Germline CDR1 and CDR2: LNHDA and SQIVND (reference sequence). The DNA for the CDR3 is TGTGCCAGTAGTCTTGACAGGGAAGGAAAACTGTTTTTT. Its protein product is CASSLDREGKLFF.

The rearrangement joins TRBV9 to TRBJ2-1; perhaps TRBD1 as D (6 bases). Germline CDR1 and CDR2: SGDLS and YYNGEE. The V gene lost 4 bases and the J gene lost 7 bases, with 15 bases spanning the gap. The CDR3 totals 14 residues. The CDR3 loop is CASSQDNQGNEQFF. In nucleotides, the CDR3 is TGTGCCAGCAGCCAAGACAATCAGGGGAATGAGCAGTTCTTC.

This chain uses TRBV4-1 with TRBJ1-1, with D possibly matching TRBD1 (6 bases). With 6 bases removed from V and 3 bases from J, the gap between germline ends came to 11 bases. The CDR3 has 13 residues. Germline CDR1 is MGHRA and CDR2 is YSYEKL. CDR3 amino acids: CASRQGGDTEAFF. DNA of the CDR3: TGCGCCAGCAGACAGGGAGGGGACACTGAAGCTTTCTTT.

The chain combines TRBV5-5 with TRBJ1-2, with D hard to call. CDR1 is SGHKS and CDR2 is YYEKEE in the germline V gene (reference sequence). V dropped 2 bases and J dropped 2 bases, with 7 bases sitting between them. This CDR3 has 13 amino acids. CDR3 sequence (DNA): TGTGCCAGCAGCTTTGACACGAACTATGGCTACACCTTC. It specifies CASSFDTNYGYTF.

This clone was picked up one time. The rearrangement links TRBV19 to TRBJ1-4, with 7 bases lining up with TRBD1. With 6 bases clipped from V and 6 bases from J, the junction kept 13 bases outside the gene matches. There are 16 residues in the CDR3. Germline CDR1 LNHDA, CDR2 SQIVND (reference sequence). The CDR3 loop is CASSTGGGRKDEKLFF. CDR3 coding DNA: TGTGCCAGTAGCACAGGAGGGGGCAGAAAGGATGAAAAACTGTTTTTT.

The CDR3 coding sequence is TGTGCCAGCAGCTTAGGGACAGGGGGACCGGATACGCAGTATTTT. It codes for CASSLGTGGPDTQYF. The chain couples TRBV7-6 to TRBJ2-3; 10 bases agree with TRBD1. Germline CDR1 and CDR2: SGHVS and FNYEAQ. The CDR3 is made up of 15 amino acids. V trimming: 1 base; J trimming: 6 bases; junction bases outside the gene matches: 4.

The chain combines TRBV4-3 with TRBJ2-3; 8 bases align to TRBD2. The J segment lost 3 bases and the V segment lost 4 bases, leaving 6 bases of the junction unmatched. The length of the CDR3 is 15 residues. Germline V lookup: CDR1 LGHNA, CDR2 YSLEER. CDR3 region: CASSLRGLVTDTQYF. The CDR3 bases are TGCGCCAGCAGCCTTCGGGGACTAGTGACAGATACGCAGTATTTT.

This chain connects TRBV19 to TRBJ2-1, with 7 bases lining up with TRBD2. The length of the CDR3 is 14 residues. Trimming removed 3 bases from V and 9 bases from J; junction bases left unmatched: 8. Per germline, CDR1 LNHDA and CDR2 SQIVND (reference sequence). The CDR3 nucleotides are TGTGCCAGTAGTATGGGCCTCGGGGGGAGTGAGCAGTTCTTC. The encoded protein is CASSMGLGGSEQFF.

The chain uses TRBV2 and TRBJ2-3; D not resolved. Between the trimmed V and J ends, which lost 7 bases and 10 bases, there was a span of 18 bases. Germline V CDR1 and CDR2: SNHLY, FYNNEI. The CDR3 consists of 13 residues. The CDR3 DNA sequence: TGTGCCAGCAAAATTTCAGAATCAACGTCGCAGTATTTT. The encoded protein is CASKISESTSQYF.

The chain recombines TRBV15 with TRBJ2-6; D call uncertain. Trimming took 4 bases from V and 4 from J, leaving 17 bases between them. This CDR3 is built from 17 residues. Per germline, CDR1 LNHNV and CDR2 YYDKDF (reference sequence). The CDR3 protein is CATSMTIQKGGANVLTF. CDR3 nucleotides: TGTGCCACCAGCATGACAATCCAGAAAGGGGGGGCCAACGTCCTGACTTTC.

This clone was found once. The chain is built from TRBV5-1 and TRBJ2-7; 10 nucleotides line up with TRBD1. CDR3 size: 14 residues. Per the germline V gene, CDR1 is SGHRS and CDR2 is YFSETQ. J lost 2 bases, V lost 9 bases, and 8 bases had no gene match. CDR3 in amino acids: CATQVDRGPYEQYF. As DNA, the CDR3 is TGCGCCACCCAAGTCGACAGGGGGCCCTACGAGCAGTACTTC.

The chain employs TRBV6-6 and TRBJ2-7, with 7 bases identical to TRBD1. The length of the CDR3 is 14 residues. V shed 7 bases, J shed 3 bases, and the junction held 9 bases outside the gene matches. Germline loops: CDR1 MNHNY, CDR2 SVGAGI (reference sequence). The CDR3 reads CASTAPGTDYEQYF. The CDR3, as DNA: TGTGCCAGCACCGCCCCCGGGACAGACTACGAGCAGTACTTC.

In this sample, this clone turned up once. This chain connects TRBV9 to TRBJ2-2, with TRBD2 identical over 12 bases. The CDR3 sequence is 16 residues long. The V gene end was trimmed by 4 bases and the J gene end by 3 bases; junction bases not matched to a gene: 4. Germline-derived CDR1 and CDR2 are SGDLS and YYNGEE. The CDR3 protein is CASSPRTSGDTGELFF. The CDR3 DNA follows: TGTGCCAGCAGCCCTAGGACTAGCGGGGACACCGGGGAGCTGTTTTTT.

This chain connects TRBV11-1 to TRBJ2-1; 9 bases are shared with TRBD2. The germline V gene has CDR1 SGHAT and CDR2 FQDESV (reference sequence). V was clipped by 8 bases and J by 0 bases; unmatched bases: 8. The CDR3 extends over 16 amino acids. The CDR3 sequence is CASLGSGSVSYNEQFF. CDR3 in DNA: TGTGCCAGCCTTGGTAGCGGGAGTGTCTCCTACAATGAGCAGTTCTTC.

This clone is labeled medium-sized. Different DNA sequences within this sample yield the same CDR3. The rearrangement uses TRBV7-9 and TRBJ2-3; TRBD2 agrees at 14 bases. With V trimmed by 1 base and J by 7 bases, 4 bases remained unmatched. Germline V CDR1 and CDR2: SEHNR, FQNEAQ (reference sequence). The CDR3 spans 16 residues. Here the CDR3 DNA reads TGTGCCAGCAGCTTAGGACTAGCGGGAGGGCCGAATACGCAGTATTTT. This sequence encodes CASSLGLAGGPNTQYF. The entire variable domain, with the rest obtained from reference TRBV7-9 and TRBJ2-3, is as follows: DTGVSQNPRHKITKRGQNVTFRCDPISEHNRLYWYRQTLGQGPEFLTYFQNEAQLEKSRLLSDRFSAERPKGSFSTLEIQRTEQGDSAMYLCASSLGLAGGPNTQYFGPGTRLTVL.

The J gene is TRBJ2-6, the V gene TRBV27; TRBD1 is a possible D gene (6 bases). CDR3 length: 15 residues. V gave up 8 bases and J gave up 0 bases, with 11 bases separating them. The germline V gene encodes CDR1 MNHEY and CDR2 SMNVEV (reference sequence). CDR3 coding DNA: TGTGCCAGCCGGGACATCGGCTCTGGGGCCAACGTCCTGACTTTC. It is translated as CASRDIGSGANVLTF.

J is TRBJ2-1 and V is TRBV30; 11 positions agree with TRBD2. The CDR3 runs to 14 residues. The germline CDR1 and CDR2 sequences are GTSNPN and SVGIG (reference sequence). V lost 2 bases and J lost 9; bases outside the gene matches: 6. Here the CDR3 reads CAWSNSGRAGEQFF. The CDR3 coding sequence is TGTGCCTGGAGTAATAGCGGGAGGGCCGGTGAGCAGTTCTTC.